This T cell receptor beta chain comes out of a study of cytomegalovirus exposure and HLA in healthy donors. Study outcomes and limitations: Some V segments could not be told apart, so they were left out, TRBV6-2 and TRBV6-3 among them. Upon later analysis, TCR association rates were observed to vary by HLA locus, being highest for DRB1 and lowest for HLA-C.

Use of 60 Vbeta and 13 Jbeta primers characterized the PCR. The table came from immunoSEQ multiplex PCR; TCRdb's copy has only in-frame clones and leaves some out. The repertoire holds 170,000 or so clones, with 84% as singletons. In the case of this clone: Its matching antigen is unknown.

This CDR3 has 15 residues. Germline V gene lookup returns CDR1 SGHVS and CDR2 FQNEAQ. Trimming cost V 5 bases and J 6 bases, with 19 bases left between them. The chain carries TRBV7-8 and TRBJ1-2; D is perhaps TRBD1 (5 bases). The sample comprised PBMCs. The origin of this receptor is a girl aged 5-17 years in good health and CMV-seropositive. The CDR3, as DNA: TGTGCCAGCAGCATGAGGACACCCCGAACAAATGGCTACACCTTC. Translated: CASSMRTPRTNGYTF.